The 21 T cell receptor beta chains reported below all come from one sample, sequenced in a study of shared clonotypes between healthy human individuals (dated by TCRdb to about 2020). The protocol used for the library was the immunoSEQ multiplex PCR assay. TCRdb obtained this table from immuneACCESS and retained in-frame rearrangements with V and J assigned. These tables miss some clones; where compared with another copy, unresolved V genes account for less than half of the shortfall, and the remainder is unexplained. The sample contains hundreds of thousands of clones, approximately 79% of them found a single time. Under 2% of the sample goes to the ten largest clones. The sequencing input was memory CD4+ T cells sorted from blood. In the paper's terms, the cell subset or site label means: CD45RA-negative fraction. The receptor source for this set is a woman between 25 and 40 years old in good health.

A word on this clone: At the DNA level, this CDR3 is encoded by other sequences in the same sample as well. The DNA for the CDR3 is TGCGCCAGCAGCTTACAGGGTGGGACCGGGGAGCTGTTTTTT. Translation: CASSLQGGTGELFF. V and J are TRBV5-1 and TRBJ2-2; TRBD1 is a possible D gene (6 bases). This CDR3 spans 14 amino acids. Germline CDR1 is SGHRS and CDR2 is YFSETQ. V gave up 2 bases and J gave up 5 bases, with 10 bases separating them. The entire variable domain, with the rest obtained from reference TRBV5-1 and TRBJ2-2, is as follows: KAGVTQTPRYLIKTRGQQVTLSCSPISGHRSVSWYQQTPGQGLQFLFEYFSETQRNKGNFPGRFSGRQFSNSRSEMNVSTLELGDSALYLCASSLQGGTGELFFGEGSRLTVL.

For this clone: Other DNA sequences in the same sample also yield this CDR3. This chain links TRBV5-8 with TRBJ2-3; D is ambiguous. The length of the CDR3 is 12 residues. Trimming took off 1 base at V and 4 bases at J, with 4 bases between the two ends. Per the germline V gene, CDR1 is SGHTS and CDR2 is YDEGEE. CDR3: CASSLRADTQYF. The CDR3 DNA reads TGTGCCAGCAGCTTGCGCGCAGATACGCAGTATTTT.

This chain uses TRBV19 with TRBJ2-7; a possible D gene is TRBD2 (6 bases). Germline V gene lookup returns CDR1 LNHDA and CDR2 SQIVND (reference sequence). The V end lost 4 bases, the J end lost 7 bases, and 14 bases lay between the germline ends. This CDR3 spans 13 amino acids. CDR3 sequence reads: CASSTSGGREQYF. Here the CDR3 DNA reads TGTGCCAGTAGTACCTCCGGGGGTCGGGAGCAGTACTTC.

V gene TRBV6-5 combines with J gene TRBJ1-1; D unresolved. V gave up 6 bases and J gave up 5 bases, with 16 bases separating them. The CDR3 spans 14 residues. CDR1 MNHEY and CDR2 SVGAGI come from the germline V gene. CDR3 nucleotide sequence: TGTGCCAGCAGCTATGGAGGCCCCAAGACTGAAGCTTTCTTT. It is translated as CASSYGGPKTEAFF.

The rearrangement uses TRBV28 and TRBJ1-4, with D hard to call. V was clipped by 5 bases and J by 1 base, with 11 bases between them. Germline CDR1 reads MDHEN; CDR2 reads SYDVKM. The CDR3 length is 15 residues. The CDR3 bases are TGTGCCAGCAGTCTACTCGGGGTAACTAATGAAAAACTGTTTTTT. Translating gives CASSLLGVTNEKLFF. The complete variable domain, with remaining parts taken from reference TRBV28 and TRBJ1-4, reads DVKVTQSSRYLVKRTGEKVFLECVQDMDHENMFWYRQDPGLGLRLIYFSYDVKMKEKGDIPEGYSVSREKKERFSLILESASTNQTSMYLCASSLLGVTNEKLFFGSGTQLSVL.

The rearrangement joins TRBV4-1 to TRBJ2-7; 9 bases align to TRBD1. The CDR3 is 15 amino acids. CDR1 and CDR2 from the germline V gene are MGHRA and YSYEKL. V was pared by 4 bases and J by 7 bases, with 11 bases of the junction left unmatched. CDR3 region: CASSRGTGQGREQYF. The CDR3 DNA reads TGCGCCAGCAGCCGAGGGACAGGGCAGGGGAGGGAGCAGTACTTC.

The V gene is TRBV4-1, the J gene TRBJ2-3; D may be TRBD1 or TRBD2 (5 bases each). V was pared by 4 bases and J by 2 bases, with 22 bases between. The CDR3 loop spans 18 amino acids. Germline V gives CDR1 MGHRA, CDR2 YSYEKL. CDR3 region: CASSPGDPLDDYTDTQYF. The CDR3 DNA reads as TGCGCCAGCAGCCCCGGGGACCCCTTGGACGACTACACAGATACGCAGTATTTT.

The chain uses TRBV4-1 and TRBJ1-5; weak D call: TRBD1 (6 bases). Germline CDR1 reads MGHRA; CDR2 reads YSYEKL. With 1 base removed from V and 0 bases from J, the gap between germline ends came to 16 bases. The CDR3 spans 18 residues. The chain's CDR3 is CASSQGGGTGFSNQPQHF. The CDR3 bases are TGCGCCAGCAGCCAAGGGGGGGGAACAGGGTTTAGCAATCAGCCCCAGCATTTT.

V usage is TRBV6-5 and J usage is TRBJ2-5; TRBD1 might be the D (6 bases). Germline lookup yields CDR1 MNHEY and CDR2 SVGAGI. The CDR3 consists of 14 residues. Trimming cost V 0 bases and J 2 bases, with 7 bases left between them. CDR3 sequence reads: CASSYSDSQETQYF. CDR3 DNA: TGTGCCAGCAGTTACTCGGACAGTCAAGAGACCCAGTACTTC.

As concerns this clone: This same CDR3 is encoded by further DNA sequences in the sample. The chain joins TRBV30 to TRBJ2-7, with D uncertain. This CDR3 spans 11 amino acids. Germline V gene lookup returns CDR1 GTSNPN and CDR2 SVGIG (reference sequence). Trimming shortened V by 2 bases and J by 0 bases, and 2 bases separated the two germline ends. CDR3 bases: TGTGCCTGGAGTACCTCCTACGAGCAGTACTTC. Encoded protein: CAWSTSYEQYF.

CDR3 coding DNA: TGTGCCAGCAGTTCAACCCAGAGCTACGAGCAGTACTTC. Translated, it gives CASSSTQSYEQYF. V and J are TRBV28 and TRBJ2-7; D unclear. The CDR3 extends over 13 amino acids. CDR1 MDHEN and CDR2 SYDVKM come from the germline V gene. The V gene lost 4 bases and the J gene lost 3 bases, with 10 bases spanning the gap. The full variable domain, with the rest looked up from reference TRBV28 and TRBJ2-7, is DVKVTQSSRYLVKRTGEKVFLECVQDMDHENMFWYRQDPGLGLRLIYFSYDVKMKEKGDIPEGYSVSREKKERFSLILESASTNQTSMYLCASSSTQSYEQYFGPGTRLTVT.

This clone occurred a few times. The CDR3 nucleotides are TGCAGCGTCACTCGTCCAGGCCTGAATGAAAAACTGTTTTTT. It specifies CSVTRPGLNEKLFF. V usage is TRBV29-1 and J usage is TRBJ1-4; D remains ambiguous. The CDR3 loop spans 14 amino acids. Per germline, CDR1 SQVTM and CDR2 ANQGSEA. V was shortened by 6 bases and J by 5 bases, with 16 bases between the two germline ends.

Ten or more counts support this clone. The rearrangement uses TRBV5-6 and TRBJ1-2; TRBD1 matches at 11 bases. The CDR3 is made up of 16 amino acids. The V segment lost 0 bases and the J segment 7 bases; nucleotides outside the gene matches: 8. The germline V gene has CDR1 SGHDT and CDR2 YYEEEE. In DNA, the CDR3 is TGTGCCAGCAGCTTGGTCCCTGGACAGGGGGCAGGTGGCTACACCTTC. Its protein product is CASSLVPGQGAGGYTF.

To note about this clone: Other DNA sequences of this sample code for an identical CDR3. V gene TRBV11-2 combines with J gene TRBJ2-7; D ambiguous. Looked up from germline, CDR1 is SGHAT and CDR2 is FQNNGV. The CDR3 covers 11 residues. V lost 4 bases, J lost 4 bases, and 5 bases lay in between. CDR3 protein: CASSSSYEQYF. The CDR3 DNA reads TGTGCCAGCAGCTCCTCATACGAGCAGTACTTC.

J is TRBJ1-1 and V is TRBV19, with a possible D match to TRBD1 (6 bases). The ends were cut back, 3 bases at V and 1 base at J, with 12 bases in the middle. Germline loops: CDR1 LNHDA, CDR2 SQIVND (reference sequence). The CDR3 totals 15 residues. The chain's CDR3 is CASSILDRRNTEAFF. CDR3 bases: TGTGCCAGTAGTATTCTCGACAGGCGGAACACTGAAGCTTTCTTT.

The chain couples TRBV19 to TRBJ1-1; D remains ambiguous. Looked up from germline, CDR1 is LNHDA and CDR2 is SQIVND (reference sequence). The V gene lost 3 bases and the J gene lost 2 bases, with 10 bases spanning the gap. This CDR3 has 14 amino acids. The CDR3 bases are TGTGCCAGTAGTATCCCGCGGAGAAACACTGAAGCTTTCTTT. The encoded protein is CASSIPRRNTEAFF.

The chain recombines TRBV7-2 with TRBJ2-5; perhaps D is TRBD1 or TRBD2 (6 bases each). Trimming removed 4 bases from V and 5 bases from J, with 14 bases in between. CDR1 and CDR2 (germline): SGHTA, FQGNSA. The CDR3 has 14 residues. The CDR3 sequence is CASSYSQGRETQYF. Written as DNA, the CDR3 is TGTGCCAGCAGCTACTCTCAGGGGAGGGAGACCCAGTACTTC. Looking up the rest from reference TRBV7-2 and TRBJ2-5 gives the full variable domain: GAGVSQSPSNKVTEKGKDVELRCDPISGHTALYWYRQSLGQGLEFLIYFQGNSAPDKSGLPSDRFSAERTGGSVSTLTIQRTQQEDSAVYLCASSYSQGRETQYFGPGTRLLVL.

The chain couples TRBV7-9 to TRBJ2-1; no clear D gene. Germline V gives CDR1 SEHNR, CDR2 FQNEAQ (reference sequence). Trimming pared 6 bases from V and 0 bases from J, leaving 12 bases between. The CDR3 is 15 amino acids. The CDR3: CASRSVPPSYNEQFF. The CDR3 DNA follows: TGTGCCAGCAGGTCCGTCCCCCCCTCCTACAATGAGCAGTTCTTC.

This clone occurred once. The CDR3 sequence is CASSLDGGAEAFF. CDR3 nucleotides: TGTGCCAGCAGTTTAGACGGGGGAGCTGAAGCTTTCTTT. This sequence joins TRBV2 and TRBJ1-1, with a weak D call TRBD1 (5 bases). CDR1 and CDR2 (germline): SNHLY, FYNNEI. The V and J ends lost 5 bases and 6 bases respectively, with 13 bases between them. The CDR3 extends over 13 amino acids.

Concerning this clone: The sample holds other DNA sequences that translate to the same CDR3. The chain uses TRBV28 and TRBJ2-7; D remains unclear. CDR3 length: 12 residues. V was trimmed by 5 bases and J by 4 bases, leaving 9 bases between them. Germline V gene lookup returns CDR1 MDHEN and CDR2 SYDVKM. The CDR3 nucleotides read TGTGCCAGCAGTCTCCTCGTTTACGAGCAGTACTTC. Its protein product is CASSLLVYEQYF.

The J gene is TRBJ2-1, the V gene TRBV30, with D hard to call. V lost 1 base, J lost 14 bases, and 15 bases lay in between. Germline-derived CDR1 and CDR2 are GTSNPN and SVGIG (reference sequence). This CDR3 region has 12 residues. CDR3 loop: CAWSAFSGGEFF. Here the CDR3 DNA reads TGTGCCTGGAGTGCGTTTAGTGGCGGTGAGTTCTTC.